The T cell receptor beta chain described here comes from a study of cytomegalovirus exposure and HLA in healthy donors. Study summary: The early release's HLA-typed donors yielded tens of millions of unique TCRs.

Broader study findings: Three CMV-associated chains were confirmed in vitro to be specific for CMV antigens. For most TCR beta V segments, an earlier analysis put the productive rate at about 90% or about 30% of the time.

This CDR3 contains 12 residues. CDR1 and CDR2 from the germline V gene are SEHNR and FQNEAQ (reference sequence). V lost 5 bases and J 15 bases, leaving 14 bases between the germline ends. The PCR employed 60 Vbeta primers together with 13 Jbeta primers. Here immunoSEQ multiplex PCR was the method, and the copy in TCRdb shows in-frame clones only, minus some. The data show around 160,000 clones, more than 60% seen once. A word on this clone: Its antigen is still unknown.

This chain connects TRBV7-9 to TRBJ1-6; TRBD1 is a possible D gene (6 bases). The specimen was PBMCs. The sequence derives from a man aged 35 to 55 in good health and CMV-seropositive. CDR3 in DNA: TGTGCCAGCAGCCTAGGGGGACTTGGCCTCCACTTT. Protein product: CASSLGGLGLHF.